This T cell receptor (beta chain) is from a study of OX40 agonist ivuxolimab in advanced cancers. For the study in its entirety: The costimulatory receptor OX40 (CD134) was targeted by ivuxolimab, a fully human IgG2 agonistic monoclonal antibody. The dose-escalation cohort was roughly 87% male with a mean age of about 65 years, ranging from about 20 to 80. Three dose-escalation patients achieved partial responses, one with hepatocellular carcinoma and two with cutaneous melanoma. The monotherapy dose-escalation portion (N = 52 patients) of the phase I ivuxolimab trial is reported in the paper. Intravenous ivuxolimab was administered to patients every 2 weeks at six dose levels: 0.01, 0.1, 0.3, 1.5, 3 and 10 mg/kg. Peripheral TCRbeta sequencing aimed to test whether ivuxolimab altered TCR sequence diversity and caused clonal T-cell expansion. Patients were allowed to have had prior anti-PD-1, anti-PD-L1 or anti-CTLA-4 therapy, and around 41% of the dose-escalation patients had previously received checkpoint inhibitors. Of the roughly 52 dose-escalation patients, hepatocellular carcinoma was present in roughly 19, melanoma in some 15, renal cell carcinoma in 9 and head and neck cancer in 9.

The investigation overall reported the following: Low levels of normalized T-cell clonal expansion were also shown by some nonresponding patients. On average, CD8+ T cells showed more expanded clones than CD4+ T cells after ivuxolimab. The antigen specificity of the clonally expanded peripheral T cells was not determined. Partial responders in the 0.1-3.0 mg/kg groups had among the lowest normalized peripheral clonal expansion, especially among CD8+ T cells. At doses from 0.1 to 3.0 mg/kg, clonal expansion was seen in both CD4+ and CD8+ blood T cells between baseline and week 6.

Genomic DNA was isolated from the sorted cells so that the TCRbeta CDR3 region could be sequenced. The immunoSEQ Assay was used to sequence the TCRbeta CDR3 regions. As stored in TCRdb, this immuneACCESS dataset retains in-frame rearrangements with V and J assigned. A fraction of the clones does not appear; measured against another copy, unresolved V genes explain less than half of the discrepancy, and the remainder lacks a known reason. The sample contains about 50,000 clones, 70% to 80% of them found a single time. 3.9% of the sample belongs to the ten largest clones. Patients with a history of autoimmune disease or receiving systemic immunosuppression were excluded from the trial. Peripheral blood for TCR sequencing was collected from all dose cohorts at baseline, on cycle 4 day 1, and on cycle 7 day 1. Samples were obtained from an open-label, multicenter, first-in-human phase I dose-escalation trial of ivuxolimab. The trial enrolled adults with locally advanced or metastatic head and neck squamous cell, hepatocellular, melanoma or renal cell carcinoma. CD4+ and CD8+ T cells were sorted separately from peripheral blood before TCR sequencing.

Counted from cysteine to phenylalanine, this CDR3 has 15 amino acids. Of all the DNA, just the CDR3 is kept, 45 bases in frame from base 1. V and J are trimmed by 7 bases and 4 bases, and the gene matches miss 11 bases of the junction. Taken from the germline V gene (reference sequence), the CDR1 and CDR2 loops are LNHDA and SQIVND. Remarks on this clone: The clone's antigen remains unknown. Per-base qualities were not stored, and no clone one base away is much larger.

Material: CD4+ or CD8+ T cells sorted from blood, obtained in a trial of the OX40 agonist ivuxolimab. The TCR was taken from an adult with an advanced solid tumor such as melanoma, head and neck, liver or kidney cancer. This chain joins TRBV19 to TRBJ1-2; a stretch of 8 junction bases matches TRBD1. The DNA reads TGTGCCAGTAACCCGGACAGGGCGCTCTTCTATGGCTACACCTTC. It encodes CASNPDRALFYGYTF.